Described below is a single T cell receptor beta chain sequence and its context. Data came from immunoSEQ multiplex PCR; TCRdb stores just in-frame clones and leaves some out. This sample yields more than 400,000 clones, of which 90% are seen a single time; about 4.4% belongs to the top ten. The CDR3 length is 15 residues. CDR1 is MNHEY, CDR2 SMNVEV, per germline (reference sequence). The V end lost 2 bases, the J end lost 3 bases, and 10 bases lay between the germline ends. The data are from a study of Ad26.COV2.S vaccination and SARS-CoV-2 variants. Study-wide background: Ad26.COV2.S was injected intramuscularly once or twice, 56 days apart.

As to treatment: some 19 received Ad26.COV2.S at low or high dose, single or two shots; a few received placebo; per-sample allocation not given. The samples were gathered on day 63 after the first injection of vaccine or placebo. This TCR was recovered from a person between 18 and 65 years old who received the Ad26.COV2.S COVID-19 vaccine or a placebo. Specimen: peripheral blood, collected in a trial of Ad26.COV2.S vaccine versus placebo. The chain recombines TRBV27 with TRBJ2-2; D unclear. The DNA of the CDR3 is TGTGCCAGCAGTTTAATTGCAGGCGACACCGGGGAGCTGTTTTTT. Translation: CASSLIAGDTGELFF.